Sequencing of this TCR beta chain was carried out in a study of T-cell reconstitution after alpha-beta-depleted transplantation in children. Library preparation (for TCRbeta) was performed with unique molecular identifiers. In TCRdb, the PCR reads were re-called with MiXCR into one record per CDR3 protein. The table lists about 260,000 distinct CDR3 sequences, 8.2% of them singletons. The CDR3 consists of 17 residues. The germline CDR1 and CDR2 sequences are SGHTA and FQGNSA. V was shortened by 2 bases and J by 0 bases, with 14 bases between the two germline ends. Notes on the study in general: Surviving recipient T cells and thymic progenitors underlay high day-60 TCRbeta diversity in some patients. Several hundred expanded graft clones reportedly were the source of alpha-beta T cells about two months after transplant.

This clonotype has a count of ten or more. Its target is unknown. The rearrangement uses TRBV7-2 and TRBJ2-1; perhaps TRBD2 as D (6 bases). The specimen comprised PBMCs, mostly from graft donor cells, sampled 180 days after TCRalphabeta/CD19-depleted stem cell transplant. The clonotype was recovered from a male patient younger than 18 who had a stem cell transplant for acute lymphoblastic leukemia, so the T cells may come from the graft donor. CDR3 DNA sequence: TGTGCCAGCAGCTTATGGGCTAGCGCGTACTCCTACAATGAGCAGTTCTTC. Its protein is CASSLWASAYSYNEQFF. Supplemented by reference TRBV7-2 and TRBJ2-1, the full variable domain reads GAGVSQSPSNKVTEKGKDVELRCDPISGHTALYWYRQSLGQGLEFLIYFQGNSAPDKSGLPSDRFSAERTGGSVSTLTIQRTQQEDSAVYLCASSLWASAYSYNEQFFGPGTRLTVL.